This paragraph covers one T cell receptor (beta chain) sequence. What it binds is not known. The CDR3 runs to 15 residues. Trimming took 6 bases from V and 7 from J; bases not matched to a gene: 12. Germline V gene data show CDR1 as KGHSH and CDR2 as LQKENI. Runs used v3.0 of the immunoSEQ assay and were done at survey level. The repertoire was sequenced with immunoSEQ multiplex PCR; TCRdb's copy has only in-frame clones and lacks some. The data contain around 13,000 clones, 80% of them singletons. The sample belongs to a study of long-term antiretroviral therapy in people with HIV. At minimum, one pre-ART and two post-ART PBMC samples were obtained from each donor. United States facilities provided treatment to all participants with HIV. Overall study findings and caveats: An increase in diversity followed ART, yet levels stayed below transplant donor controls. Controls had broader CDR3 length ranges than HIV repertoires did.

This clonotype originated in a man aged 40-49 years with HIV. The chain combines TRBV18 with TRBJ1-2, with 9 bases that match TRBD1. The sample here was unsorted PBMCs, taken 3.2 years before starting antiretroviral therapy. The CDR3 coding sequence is TGTGCCAGCTCGCCGCGACAGGGGGAGATCTCTGGCTACACCTTC. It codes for CASSPRQGEISGYTF.